This TCR beta chain is drawn from a study of graft-versus-host responses after intestinal transplantation (TCRdb year 2021). For the wider study: Multivisceral, liver-intestinal, or isolated intestinal transplants were received by the recipients. Every recipient was given anti-thymocyte globulin induction, then maintenance tacrolimus and steroids for 3 to 4 years. Bulk TCR-beta CDR3 sequencing was used to track graft-versus-host and host-versus-graft alloreactive T cell clones in the graft, circulation and bone marrow after intestinal transplantation. To identify alloreactive clones, pre-transplant mixed lymphocyte reaction products were sequenced and compared with unstimulated pre-transplant donor and recipient T cells. Of the roughly 24 intestinal transplant recipients enrolled in the cohort, one of whom was a retransplant, a few patients without pretransplant specimens were excluded. A peak of at least 4% donor T cells among recipient peripheral blood mononuclear cells was the definition used for donor T cell macrochimerism. Samples from a few later patients were sequenced in-house on an Illumina MiSeq with MiXCR processing rather than by the commercial service.

The time point label corresponds to: cells obtained before transplantation from donor or recipient. CD3+CD4+ and CD3+CD8+ populations were FACS-sorted from unstimulated pre-transplant donor and recipient cells taken from spleen or lymph nodes. Library method: the immunoSEQ multiplex PCR assay. In most patients, genomic DNA was isolated using the Qiagen DNeasy Blood and Tissue Kit and sent frozen to Adaptive Biotechnologies for TCR sequencing. For most patients, high-throughput TCR-beta CDR3 sequencing of genomic DNA was performed by Adaptive Biotechnologies. In the source study's methods: TCR sequencing data were retrieved from Adaptive's ImmunoSEQ software for 15 to 20 patients, whereas a few other patients were processed with MiXCR and VDJtools. To correct CD4 versus CD8 sorting errors, sequences present in both subsets at a frequency ratio below 5:1 were removed. CDR3 nucleotide sequences shared between donor and recipient were removed because the origin of such sequences could not be assigned. To count as alloreactive, a clone needed at least 2-fold expansion over unstimulated cells and a minimum CFSE-low frequency of 0.002% (template counts) or 0.001% (read counts). A clone was considered mappable if detected in the sequenced pre-transplant spleen, lymph node, or MLR CFSE-low populations of the donor or recipient. The cumulative frequency of alloreactive clones was calculated as a percentage of all sequences, weighted by copy number. Here the immuneACCESS table is served through TCRdb, limited to in-frame sequences with V and J called. Missing clones are a known gap in these copies; in checked studies unresolved V genes cover under half, and the rest lacks a known reason. D and trimming come from the DNA, and the V and J calls and clone size come from that table. The sample profile shows over 90,000 clones; roughly 90% of them were found once. The ten largest clones add up to 0.5% of the sample.

About this clone itself: Its antigen is currently not known. The sample holds no much larger clone one base away, and base qualities are not on file.

Results the study describes overall, beyond this receptor: GvH clones were detected in recipient bone marrow, and some appeared earlier in ileal mucosa or blood, consistent with an intestinal mucosal origin. Conclusions were limited by the relatively low number and heterogeneity of intestinal transplant patients. Peak levels of circulating GvH clones were associated with declines in HvG clones early after transplant. Patients with donor T cell macrochimerism had high GvH to HvG T cell clonal ratios in their allografts.

Between the V and J ends, shortened by 2 bases and 2 bases respectively, the junction contains 7 bases. From its cysteine to its phenylalanine, the CDR3 spans 13 amino acids. The read is trimmed to its CDR3 DNA, 39 bases read in frame from base 1. Sequences SGHVS (CDR1) and FNYEAQ (CDR2) are obtained from the germline V gene. The clonotype originates from a human donor who received an intestinal transplant. The sequence links TRBV7-6 to TRBJ2-7; the D gene is perhaps TRBD1, on 5 matching bases. This specimen consisted of unstimulated CD8+ T cells sorted from spleen or lymph node cells, obtained before intestinal transplant. The bases are TGTGCCAGCAGCTTACAGGGAACCTACGAGCAGTACTTC. Translated, it gives CASSLQGTYEQYF.